This TCR beta chain is from a study of metastatic and nonmetastatic thyroid tumors. As processed by the authors: Clinicopathological groups of papillary thyroid cancer showed CDR3 differences that were used to build a distant-metastasis classifier. TCRdb reassembled clones from the PCR reads with MiXCR. These V and J calls are TCRdb output, not the study's own analysis. The data contain around 42,000 clones, 9% to 14% of them singletons. Before thyroid surgery, none of the patients had received any treatment. This clone was observed many times. This CDR3 is 15 amino acids long. Germline lookup yields CDR1 MRHNA and CDR2 SNTAGT. V was cut by 0 bases and J by 2 bases, with 5 bases left in between.

The sequence was obtained from a male donor with papillary thyroid cancer or a benign thyroid nodule (not recorded which). Some clones in this sample may be carry-over from other donors' samples. The chain combines TRBV6-4 with TRBJ2-6; D may correspond to TRBD1 or TRBD2 (5 bases each). The sample comprised blood. The DNA for the CDR3 is TGTGCCAGCAGTGACTCGGGGGCTGGGGCCAACGTCCTGACTTTC. Translation gives CASSDSGAGANVLTF.